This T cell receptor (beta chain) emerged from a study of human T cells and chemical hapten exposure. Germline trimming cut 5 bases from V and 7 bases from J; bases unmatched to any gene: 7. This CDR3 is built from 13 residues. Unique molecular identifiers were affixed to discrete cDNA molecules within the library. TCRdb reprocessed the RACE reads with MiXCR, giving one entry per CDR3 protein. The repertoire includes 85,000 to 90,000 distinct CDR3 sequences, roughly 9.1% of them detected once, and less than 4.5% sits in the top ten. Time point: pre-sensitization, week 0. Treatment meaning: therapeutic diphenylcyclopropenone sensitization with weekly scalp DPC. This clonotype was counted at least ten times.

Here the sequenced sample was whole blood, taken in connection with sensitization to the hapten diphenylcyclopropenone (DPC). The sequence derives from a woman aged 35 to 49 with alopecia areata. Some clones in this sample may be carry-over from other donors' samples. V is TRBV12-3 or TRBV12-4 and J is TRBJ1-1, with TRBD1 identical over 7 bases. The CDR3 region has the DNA TGTGCCAGCAGTACCAGGACAGGCGGTGAAGCTTTCTTT. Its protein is CASSTRTGGEAFF.